The sequence of this T cell receptor (beta chain) was determined in a study of OX40 agonist ivuxolimab in advanced cancers. Study-wide points: At 0.1 to 3.0 mg/kg, CD4+ and CD8+ blood T cells expanded clonally by week 6.

Germline CDR1 SEHNR, CDR2 FQNEAQ (reference sequence). This CDR3 is built from 15 residues. The V end lost 5 bases, the J end lost 2 bases, and 12 bases lay between the germline ends. Generated by immunoSEQ multiplex PCR, the TCRdb table keeps only in-frame clones and is missing some. The sample lists roughly 74,000 clones; 92% were seen once. This clone was observed a single time. What it binds is unknown. Blood was sampled at baseline, cycle 4 day 1, and cycle 7 day 1. The genes are TRBV7-9 and TRBJ1-4; D gene ambiguous. Sequences were derived from CD4+ or CD8+ T cells sorted from blood, sampled in a trial of the OX40 agonist ivuxolimab. The clonotype was recovered from an adult with an advanced solid tumor such as melanoma, head and neck, liver or kidney cancer. The CDR3 bases are TGTGCCAGCAGCCCCCACAGTAAGACTAATGAAAAACTGTTTTTT. Residues: CASSPHSKTNEKLFF. Full variable domain (remainder filled in from reference TRBV7-9 and TRBJ1-4): DTGVSQNPRHKITKRGQNVTFRCDPISEHNRLYWYRQTLGQGPEFLTYFQNEAQLEKSRLLSDRFSAERPKGSFSTLEIQRTEQGDSAMYLCASSPHSKTNEKLFFGSGTQLSVL.